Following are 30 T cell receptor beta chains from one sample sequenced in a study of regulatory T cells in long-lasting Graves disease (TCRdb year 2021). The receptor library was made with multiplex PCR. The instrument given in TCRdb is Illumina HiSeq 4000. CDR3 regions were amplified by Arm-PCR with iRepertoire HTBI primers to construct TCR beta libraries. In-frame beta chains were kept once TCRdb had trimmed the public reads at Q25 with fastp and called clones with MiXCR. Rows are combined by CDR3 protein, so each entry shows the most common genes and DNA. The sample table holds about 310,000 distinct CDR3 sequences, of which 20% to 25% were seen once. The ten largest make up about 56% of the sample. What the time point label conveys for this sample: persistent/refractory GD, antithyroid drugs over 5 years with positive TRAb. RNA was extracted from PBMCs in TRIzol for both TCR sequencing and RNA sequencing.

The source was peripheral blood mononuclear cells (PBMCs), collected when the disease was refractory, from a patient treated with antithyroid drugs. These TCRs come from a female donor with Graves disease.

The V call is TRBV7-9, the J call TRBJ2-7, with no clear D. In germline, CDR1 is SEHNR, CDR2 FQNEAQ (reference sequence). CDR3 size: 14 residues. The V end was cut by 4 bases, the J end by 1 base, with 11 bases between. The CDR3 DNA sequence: TGTGCCAGCAGCTCTTCACTTATTTCCTACGAGCAGTACTTC. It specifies CASSSSLISYEQYF.

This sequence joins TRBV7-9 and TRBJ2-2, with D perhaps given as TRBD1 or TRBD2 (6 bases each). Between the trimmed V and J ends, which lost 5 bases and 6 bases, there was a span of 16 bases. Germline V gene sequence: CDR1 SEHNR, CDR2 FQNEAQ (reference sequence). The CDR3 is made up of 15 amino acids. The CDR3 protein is CASSNTGARPGELFF. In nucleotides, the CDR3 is TGTGCCAGCAGCAACACGGGGGCCAGGCCCGGGGAGCTGTTTTTT.

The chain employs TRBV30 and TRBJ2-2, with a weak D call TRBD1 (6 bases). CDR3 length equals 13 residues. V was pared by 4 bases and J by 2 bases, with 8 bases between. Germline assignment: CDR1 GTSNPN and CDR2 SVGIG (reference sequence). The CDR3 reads CAWNRVNTGELFF. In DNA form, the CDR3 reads TGTGCCTGGAACAGGGTTAACACCGGGGAGCTGTTTTTT.

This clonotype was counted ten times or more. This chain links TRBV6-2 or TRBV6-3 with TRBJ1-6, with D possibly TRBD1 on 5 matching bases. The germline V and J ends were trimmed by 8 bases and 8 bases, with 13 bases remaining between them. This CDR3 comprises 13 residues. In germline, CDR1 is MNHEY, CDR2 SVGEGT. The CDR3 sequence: CASLGQSDSPLHF. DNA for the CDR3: TGTGCCAGCCTCGGACAAAGCGATTCACCCCTCCACTTT.

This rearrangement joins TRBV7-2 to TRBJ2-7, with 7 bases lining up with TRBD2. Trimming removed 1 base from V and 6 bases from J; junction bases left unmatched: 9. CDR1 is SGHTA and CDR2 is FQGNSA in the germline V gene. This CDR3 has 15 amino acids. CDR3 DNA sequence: TGTGCCAGCAGCTTAGGAAGGACTAGGTCGGGCGAGCAGTACTTC. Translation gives CASSLGRTRSGEQYF. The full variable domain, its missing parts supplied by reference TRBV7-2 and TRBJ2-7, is GAGVSQSPSNKVTEKGKDVELRCDPISGHTALYWYRQSLGQGLEFLIYFQGNSAPDKSGLPSDRFSAERTGGSVSTLTIQRTQQEDSAVYLCASSLGRTRSGEQYFGPGTRLTVT.

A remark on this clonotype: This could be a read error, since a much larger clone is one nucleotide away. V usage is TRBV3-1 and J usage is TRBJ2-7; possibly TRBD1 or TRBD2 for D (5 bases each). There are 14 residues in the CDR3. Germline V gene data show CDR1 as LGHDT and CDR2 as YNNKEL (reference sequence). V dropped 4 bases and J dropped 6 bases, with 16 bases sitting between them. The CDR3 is CASSLPGLGREQYF. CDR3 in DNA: TGTGCCAGCAGCCTCCCGGGGTTGGGACGCGAGCAGTACTTC.

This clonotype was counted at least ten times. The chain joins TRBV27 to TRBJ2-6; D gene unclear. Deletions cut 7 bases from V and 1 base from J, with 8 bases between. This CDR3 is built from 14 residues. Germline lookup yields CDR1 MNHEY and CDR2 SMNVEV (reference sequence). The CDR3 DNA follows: TGTGCCAGCAAATTCAAGTCTGGGGCCAACGTCCTGACTTTC. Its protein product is CASKFKSGANVLTF.

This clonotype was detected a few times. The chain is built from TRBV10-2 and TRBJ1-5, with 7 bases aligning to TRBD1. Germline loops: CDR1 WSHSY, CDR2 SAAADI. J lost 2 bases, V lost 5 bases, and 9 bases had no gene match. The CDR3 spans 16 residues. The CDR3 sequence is CASSQGGGLGNQPQHF. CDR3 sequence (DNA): TGCGCCAGCAGTCAGGGGGGGGGGTTGGGCAATCAGCCCCAGCATTTT.

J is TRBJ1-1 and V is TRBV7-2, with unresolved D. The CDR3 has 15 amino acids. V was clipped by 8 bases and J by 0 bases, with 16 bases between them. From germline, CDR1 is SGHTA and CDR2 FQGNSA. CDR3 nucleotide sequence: TGTGCCAGCGTAGGTCCTCGGGGAGTGAACACTGAAGCTTTCTTT. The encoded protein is CASVGPRGVNTEAFF.

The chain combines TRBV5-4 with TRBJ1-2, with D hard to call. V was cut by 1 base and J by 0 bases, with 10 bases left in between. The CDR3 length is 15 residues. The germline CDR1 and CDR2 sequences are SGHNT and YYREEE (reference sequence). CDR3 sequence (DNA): TGTGCCAGCAGCTTGATTGGGTTAGCTAACTATGGCTACACCTTC. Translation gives CASSLIGLANYGYTF. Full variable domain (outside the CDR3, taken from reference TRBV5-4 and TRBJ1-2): ETGVTQSPTHLIKTRGQQVTLRCSSQSGHNTVSWYQQALGQGPQFIFQYYREEENGRGNFPPRFSGLQFPNYSSELNVNALELDDSALYLCASSLIGLANYGYTFGSGTRLTVV.

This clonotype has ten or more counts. This CDR3 reads CASNLGQNTEAFF. CDR3 in DNA: TGTGCCAGCAACCTAGGACAGAACACTGAAGCTTTCTTT. J is TRBJ1-1 and V is TRBV28; TRBD1 might be the D (5 bases). This CDR3 comprises 13 residues. Looked up from germline, CDR1 is MDHEN and CDR2 is SYDVKM. V gave up 7 bases and J gave up 1 base, with 10 bases separating them.

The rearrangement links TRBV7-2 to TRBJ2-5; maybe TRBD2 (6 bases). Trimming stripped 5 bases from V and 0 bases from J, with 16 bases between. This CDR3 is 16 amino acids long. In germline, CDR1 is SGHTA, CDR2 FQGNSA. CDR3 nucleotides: TGTGCCAGCAGCCCCGGTGCGGGGTTGTACCAAGAGACCCAGTACTTC. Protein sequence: CASSPGAGLYQETQYF.

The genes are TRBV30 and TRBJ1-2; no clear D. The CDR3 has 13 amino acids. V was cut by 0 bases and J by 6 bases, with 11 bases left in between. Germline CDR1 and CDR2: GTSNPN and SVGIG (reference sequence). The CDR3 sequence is CAWSVSRWNGYTF. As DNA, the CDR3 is TGTGCCTGGAGTGTAAGTCGGTGGAATGGCTACACCTTC.

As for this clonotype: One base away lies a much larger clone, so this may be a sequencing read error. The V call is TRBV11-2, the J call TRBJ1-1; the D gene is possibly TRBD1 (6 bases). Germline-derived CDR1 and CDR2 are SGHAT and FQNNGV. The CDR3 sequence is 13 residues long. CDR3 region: CASSSQGRTESFF. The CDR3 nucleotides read TGTGCCAGCAGCTCGCAGGGGAGAACTGAATCTTTCTTT.

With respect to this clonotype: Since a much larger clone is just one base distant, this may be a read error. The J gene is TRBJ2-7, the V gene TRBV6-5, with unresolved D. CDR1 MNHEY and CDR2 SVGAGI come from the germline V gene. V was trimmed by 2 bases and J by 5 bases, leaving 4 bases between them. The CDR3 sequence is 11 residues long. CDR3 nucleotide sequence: TGTGCCAGCAGTTACGTCAACGAGCAGTACTTC. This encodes CASSYVNEQYF.

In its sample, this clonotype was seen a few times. The CDR3 loop reads CASSLILVRETQYF. CDR3 sequence (DNA): TGTGCCAGCAGCTTAATTCTAGTACGAGAGACCCAGTACTTC. The V call is TRBV7-2, the J call TRBJ2-5; D remains ambiguous. The CDR3 consists of 14 residues. Germline assignment: CDR1 SGHTA and CDR2 FQGNSA. Trimming took off 2 bases at V and 4 bases at J, with 11 bases between the two ends.

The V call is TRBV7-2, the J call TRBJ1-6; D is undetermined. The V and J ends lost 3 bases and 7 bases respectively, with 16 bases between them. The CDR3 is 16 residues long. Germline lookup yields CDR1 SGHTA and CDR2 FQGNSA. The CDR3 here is CASSFFTGGSNSPLHF. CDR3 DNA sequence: TGTGCCAGCAGCTTTTTTACGGGTGGAAGCAATTCACCCCTCCACTTT.

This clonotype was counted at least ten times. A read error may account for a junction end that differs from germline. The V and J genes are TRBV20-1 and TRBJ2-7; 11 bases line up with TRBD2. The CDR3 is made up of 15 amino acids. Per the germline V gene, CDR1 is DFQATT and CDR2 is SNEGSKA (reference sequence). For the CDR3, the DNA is TGCAGTGCGAGAGACCTAGCGGGAGGTTCCTACGAGCAGTACTTC. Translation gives CSARDLAGGSYEQYF.

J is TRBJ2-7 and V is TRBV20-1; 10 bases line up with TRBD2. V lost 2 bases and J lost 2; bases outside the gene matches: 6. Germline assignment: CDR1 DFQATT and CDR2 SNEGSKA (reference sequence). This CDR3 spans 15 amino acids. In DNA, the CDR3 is TGCAGTGCTAGACCAACTAGCGGGAACCCCTACGAGCAGTACTTC. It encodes CSARPTSGNPYEQYF.

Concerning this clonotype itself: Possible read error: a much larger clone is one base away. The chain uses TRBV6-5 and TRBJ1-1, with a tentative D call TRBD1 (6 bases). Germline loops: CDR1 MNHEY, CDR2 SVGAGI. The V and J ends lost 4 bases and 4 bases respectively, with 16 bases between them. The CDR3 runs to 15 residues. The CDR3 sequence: CASSFTGSHGTEAFF. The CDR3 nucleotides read TGTGCCAGCAGTTTCACAGGGTCTCACGGCACTGAAGCTTTCTTT.

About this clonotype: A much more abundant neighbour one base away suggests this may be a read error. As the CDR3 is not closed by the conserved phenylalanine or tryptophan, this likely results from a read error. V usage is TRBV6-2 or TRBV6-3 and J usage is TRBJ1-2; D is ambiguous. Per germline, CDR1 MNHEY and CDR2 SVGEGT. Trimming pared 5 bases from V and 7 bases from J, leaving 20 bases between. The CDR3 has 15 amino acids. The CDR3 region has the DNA TGTGCCAGCAGTGACCCGGGCTGGGGTTTAGGTGGCTACACCTCC. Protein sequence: CASSDPGWGLGGYTS.

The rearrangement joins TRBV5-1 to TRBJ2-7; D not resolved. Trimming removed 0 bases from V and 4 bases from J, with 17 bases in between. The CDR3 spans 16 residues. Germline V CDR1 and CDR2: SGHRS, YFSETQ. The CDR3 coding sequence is TGCGCCAGCAGCTTGGAGTCAGGATATCTTTTGTACGAGCAGTACTTC. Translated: CASSLESGYLLYEQYF.

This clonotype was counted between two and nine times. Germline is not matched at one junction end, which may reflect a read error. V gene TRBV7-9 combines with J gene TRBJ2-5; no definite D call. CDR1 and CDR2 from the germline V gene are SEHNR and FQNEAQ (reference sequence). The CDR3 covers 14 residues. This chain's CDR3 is CASSIATYQETQYF. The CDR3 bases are TGTGCCAGCAGCATAGCTACGTACCAAGAGACCCAGTACTTC.

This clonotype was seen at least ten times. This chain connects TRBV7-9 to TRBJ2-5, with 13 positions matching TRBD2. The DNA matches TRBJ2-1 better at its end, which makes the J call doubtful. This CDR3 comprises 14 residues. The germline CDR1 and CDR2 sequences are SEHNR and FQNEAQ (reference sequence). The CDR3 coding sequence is TGTGCCAGCAGCACCGGGACTAGCGGGGTGGAGCAGTTCTTC. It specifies CASSTGTSGVEQFF.

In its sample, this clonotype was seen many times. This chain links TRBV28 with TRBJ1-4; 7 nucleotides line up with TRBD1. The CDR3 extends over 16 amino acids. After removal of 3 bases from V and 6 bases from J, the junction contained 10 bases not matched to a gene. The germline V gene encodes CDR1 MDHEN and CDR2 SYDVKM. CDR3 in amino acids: CASSFPTPGGDEKLFF. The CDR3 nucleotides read TGTGCCAGCAGTTTCCCGACCCCAGGGGGGGATGAAAAACTGTTTTTT.

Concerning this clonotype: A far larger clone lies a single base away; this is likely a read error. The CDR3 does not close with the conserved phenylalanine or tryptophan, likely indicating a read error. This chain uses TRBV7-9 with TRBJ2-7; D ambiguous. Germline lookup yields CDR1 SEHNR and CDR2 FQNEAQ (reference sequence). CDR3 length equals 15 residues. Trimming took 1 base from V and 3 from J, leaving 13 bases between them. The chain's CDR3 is CASSLVSGGVYEQYY. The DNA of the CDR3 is TGTGCCAGCAGCTTAGTCTCGGGCGGCGTCTACGAGCAGTACTAC.

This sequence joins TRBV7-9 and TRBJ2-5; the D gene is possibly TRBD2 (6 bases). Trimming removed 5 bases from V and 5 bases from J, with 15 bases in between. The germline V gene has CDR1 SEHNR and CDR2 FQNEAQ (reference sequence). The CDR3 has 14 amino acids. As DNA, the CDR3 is TGTGCCAGCAGCCAAGGGGCGGGATTGGAGACCCAGTACTTC. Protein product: CASSQGAGLETQYF.

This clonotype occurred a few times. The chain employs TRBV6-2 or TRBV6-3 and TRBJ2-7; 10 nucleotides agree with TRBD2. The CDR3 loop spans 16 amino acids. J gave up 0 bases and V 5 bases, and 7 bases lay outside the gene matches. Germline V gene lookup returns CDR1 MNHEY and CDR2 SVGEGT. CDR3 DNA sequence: TGTGCCAGCAGTCTGACTAGCGGGCCTAGCTCCTACGAGCAGTACTTC. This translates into CASSLTSGPSSYEQYF.

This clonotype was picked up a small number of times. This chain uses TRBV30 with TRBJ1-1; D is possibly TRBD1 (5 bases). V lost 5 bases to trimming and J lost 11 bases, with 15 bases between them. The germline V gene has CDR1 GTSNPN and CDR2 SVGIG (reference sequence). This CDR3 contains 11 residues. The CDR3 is CAWDPGLRAFF. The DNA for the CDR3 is TGTGCCTGGGATCCGGGACTCAGGGCTTTCTTT.

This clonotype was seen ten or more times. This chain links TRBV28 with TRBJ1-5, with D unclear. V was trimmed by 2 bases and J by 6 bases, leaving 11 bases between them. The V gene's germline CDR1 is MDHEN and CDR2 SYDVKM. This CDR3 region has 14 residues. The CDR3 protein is CASSLSFVGQPQHF. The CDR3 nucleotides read TGTGCCAGCAGTTTAAGTTTTGTGGGTCAGCCCCAGCATTTT.